Below, 5 T cell receptor beta chains from the same sample are listed, as sequenced in a study of cytomegalovirus exposure and HLA in healthy donors. Vbeta (60) and Jbeta (13) primers were used in the PCR. Clones were read by immunoSEQ multiplex PCR, and TCRdb kept only the in-frame ones, dropping some. The table records some 150,000 clones, roughly 85% of them present only once. The specimen was PBMCs. The receptors shown here come from a woman aged 25 to 45 in good health and CMV-seronegative.

J is TRBJ2-2 and V is TRBV5-1; D perhaps matches TRBD2 (7 bases). In germline, CDR1 is SGHRS, CDR2 YFSETQ. The CDR3 runs to 13 residues. V lost 4 bases, J lost 6 bases, and 10 bases lay in between. The CDR3 DNA follows: TGCGCCAGCAGCCTAGGGGGGGCCGGGGAGCTGTTTTTT. It translates to CASSLGGAGELFF.

This chain joins TRBV2 and TRBJ1-6; possibly TRBD1 for D (6 bases). The CDR3 length is 16 residues. Germline lookup yields CDR1 SNHLY and CDR2 FYNNEI. V shed 2 bases and J shed 0 bases, with 8 bases lying between them. The CDR3 reads CASSEQGRSYNSPLHF. As DNA, the CDR3 is TGTGCCAGCAGTGAACAGGGGCGCTCCTATAATTCACCCCTCCACTTT.

This sequence joins TRBV6-6 and TRBJ1-1, with D perhaps matching TRBD1 (6 bases). The CDR3 sequence is 14 residues long. CDR1 and CDR2 (germline): MNHNY, SVGAGI (reference sequence). Trimming stripped 7 bases from V and 0 bases from J, with 12 bases between. CDR3 sequence: CASTTDRLNTEAFF. For the CDR3, the DNA is TGTGCCAGCACTACAGACAGGCTGAACACTGAAGCTTTCTTT.

The chain uses TRBV5-4 and TRBJ1-1; D uncertain. The germline V gene encodes CDR1 SGHNT and CDR2 YYREEE (reference sequence). The CDR3 length is 15 residues. The V gene lost 0 bases and the J gene lost 0 bases, with 9 bases spanning the gap. DNA of the CDR3: TGTGCCAGCAGCTTGGCCTTACAGATGAACACTGAAGCTTTCTTT. This translates into CASSLALQMNTEAFF.

The CDR3 DNA reads TGTGCCAGCAGTGCCCAGGACAGGGAGTTTAATTCACCCCTCCACTTT. This encodes CASSAQDREFNSPLHF. The rearrangement uses TRBV25-1 and TRBJ1-6, with TRBD1 identical over 8 bases. The germline CDR1 and CDR2 sequences are MGHDK and SYGVNS. V lost 4 bases to trimming and J lost 6 bases; unmatched junction nucleotides: 8. This CDR3 contains 16 residues.